The sequence of this TCR beta chain was determined in a study of identifying expanded T cells in peripheral blood. Germline CDR1 MNHEY, CDR2 SVGAGI. The CDR3 consists of 15 residues. V shed 2 bases and J 6 bases; nucleotides not matched to a gene: 4. General study findings and limits: Clone count variance between approximately 2-week samples rose with total template count.

Produced via immunoSEQ multiplex PCR; TCRdb's table is partial and in-frame only. The sample contains around 56,000 clones, over 80% of which appear only once. No infections or other immune events were documented during collection. Worth noting for this clone: Its antigen is not known.

Sequencing used blood. The J gene is TRBJ2-1, the V gene TRBV6-5; 10 bases fit TRBD2. This receptor was obtained from a person aged 18 to 75 in good health. As DNA, the CDR3 is TGTGCCAGCAGTTACCTGGCTAGCGGGAGCAATGAGCAGTTCTTC. Translated, it gives CASSYLASGSNEQFF.